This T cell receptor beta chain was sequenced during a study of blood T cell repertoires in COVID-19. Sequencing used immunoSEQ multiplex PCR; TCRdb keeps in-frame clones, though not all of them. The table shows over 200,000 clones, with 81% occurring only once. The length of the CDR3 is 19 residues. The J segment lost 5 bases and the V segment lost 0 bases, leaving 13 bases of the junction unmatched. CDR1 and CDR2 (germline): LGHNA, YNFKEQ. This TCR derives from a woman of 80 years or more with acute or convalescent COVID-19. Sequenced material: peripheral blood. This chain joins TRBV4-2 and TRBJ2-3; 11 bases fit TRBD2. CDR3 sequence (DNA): TGTGCCAGCAGCCAAGATCCCTTACAGCTAGCGGGAGGAAGAGATACGCAGTATTTT. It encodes CASSQDPLQLAGGRDTQYF.